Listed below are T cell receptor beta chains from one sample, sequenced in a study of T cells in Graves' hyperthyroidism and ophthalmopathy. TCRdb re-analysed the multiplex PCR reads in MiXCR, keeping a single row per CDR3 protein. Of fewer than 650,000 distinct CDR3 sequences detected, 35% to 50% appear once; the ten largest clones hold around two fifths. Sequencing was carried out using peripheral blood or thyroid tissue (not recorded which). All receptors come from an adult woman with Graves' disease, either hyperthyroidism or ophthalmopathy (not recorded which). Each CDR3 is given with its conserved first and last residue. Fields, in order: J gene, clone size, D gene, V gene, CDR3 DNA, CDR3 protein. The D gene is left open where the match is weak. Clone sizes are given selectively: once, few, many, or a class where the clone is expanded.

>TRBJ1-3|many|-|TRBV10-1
TGCGCCAGCTCCGAGTCTTCGGTAGGATCTGGAAACACCATATATTTT
CASSESSVGSGNTIYF
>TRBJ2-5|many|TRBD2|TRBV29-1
TGCAGCGTTGTTGTGGGTACTAGCGACCCCCAAGAGACCCAGTACTTC
CSVVVGTSDPQETQYF
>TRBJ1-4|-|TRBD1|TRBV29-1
TGCAGCGTTGAAGGGGGACAGGTGCATCGAGAACTGTTTTTT
CSVEGGQVHRELFF
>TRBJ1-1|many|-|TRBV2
TGTGCCAGCAGTGCCCTTGTCACAAGGGGCACTGAAGCTTTCTTT
CASSALVTRGTEAFF
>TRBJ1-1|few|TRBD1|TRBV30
TGTGCCTGGAGTTGGGGACAGGGCGGCACTGAAGCTTTCTTT
CAWSWGQGGTEAFF
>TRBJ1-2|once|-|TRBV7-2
TGTGCCAGCAGCGCAATGTGGGGGCCTTTCTATGGCTACACCTTC
CASSAMWGPFYGYTF
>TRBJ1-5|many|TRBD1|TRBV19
TGTGCCAGTAGTGTCTTTTCCGGGACAGGGAATCAGCCCCAGCATTTT
CASSVFSGTGNQPQHF
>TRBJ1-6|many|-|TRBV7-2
TGTGCCAGCAGCTTAGGCCCCCCCTCACCCCTCCACTTT
CASSLGPPSPLHF
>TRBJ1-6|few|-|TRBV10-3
TGTGCTCACCGGGGGAAGGGAGATTCACCCCTCCACTTT
CAHRGKGDSPLHF
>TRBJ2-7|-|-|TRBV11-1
TGTGCCAGCTCACCAATGCGCAGAGCATACGAGCAGTACTTC
CASSPMRRAYEQYF
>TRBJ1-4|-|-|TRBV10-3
TGTGCCATCAGTGAGTGGGGCGCAGGGGAAAAACTGTTTTTT
CAISEWGAGEKLFF
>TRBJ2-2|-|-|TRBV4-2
TGTGCCAGCAGCCAAGAAGGCAGGGTCGCCGGGGAGCTGTTTTTT
CASSQEGRVAGELFF
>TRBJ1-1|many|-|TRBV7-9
TGTGCCAGCAGTTTCAGAGGGCGGGTGAACACTGAAGCTTTCTTT
CASSFRGRVNTEAFF
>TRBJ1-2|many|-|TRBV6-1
TGTGCCAGCAGACAGGGTTTCTACACCTTC
CASRQGFYTF
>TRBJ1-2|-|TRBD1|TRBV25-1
TGTGCCCGGACAGGGCCTTATGGCTACACCTTC
CARTGPYGYTF
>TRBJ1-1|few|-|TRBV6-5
TGTGCCAGCAGTTATTTAACAGCTCATGAAGCTTTCTTT
CASSYLTAHEAFF
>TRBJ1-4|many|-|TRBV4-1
TGCGCCAGCAGCCAAAATCGGAGGTTGCTGTTTTTT
CASSQNRRLLFF
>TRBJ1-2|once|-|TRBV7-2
TGTGCCAGCAGCTTGGGTCCGACCGAGAGGAGCCACACCTTC
CASSLGPTERSHTF
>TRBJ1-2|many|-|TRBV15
TGTGCCACCAGCAGAGGCCGCGACAGGTTACATCATGGCTACACCTTC
CATSRGRDRLHHGYTF
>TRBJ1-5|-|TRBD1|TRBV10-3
TGTGCCATCAGTGAATCCGGGACAGATAGCAATCAGCCCCAGCATTTT
CAISESGTDSNQPQHF
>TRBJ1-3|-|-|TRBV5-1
TGCGCCAGCAGCTTGGGAGGGACCGCTGGAAACACCATATATTTT
CASSLGGTAGNTIYF
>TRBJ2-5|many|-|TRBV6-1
TGTGCCAGCCCTCCAGAACGGCTCACAGCCCAAGAGACCCAGTACTTC
CASPPERLTAQETQYF
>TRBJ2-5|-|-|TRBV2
TGTGCCAGCAACGGCGGCCAAGAGACCCAGTACTTC
CASNGGQETQYF
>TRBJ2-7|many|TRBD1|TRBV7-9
TGTGCCAGCAGCTCGCCGGGACAGGGCGGGGAGCAGTACTTC
CASSSPGQGGEQYF
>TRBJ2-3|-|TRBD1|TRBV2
TGTGCCAGCAGTGTGAGGGACAGGGGCCCAGATACGCAGTATTTT
CASSVRDRGPDTQYF